This TCR beta chain was recovered during a study of tumor and adjacent non-tumor tissue in lung cancer. Turning to the study itself: Patients were aged about 30 to 76, roughly nine men and about five women, stage I to III. Study-wide results and limits: TCR diversity was significantly greater in tumor than normal lung tissue. Patients with more diverse tumor TCRs had worse survival.

The template was RNA from unsorted bulk tissue. Three rounds of nested PCR, following a modified ARM-PCR protocol, produced the TCRbeta library. A single record per CDR3 protein comes from TCRdb applying MiXCR to the multiplex PCR reads. Of about 68,000 distinct CDR3 sequences in the sample, almost 60% were seen once. Looked up from germline, CDR1 is SQVTM and CDR2 is ANQGSEA. The CDR3 is 11 amino acids. Trimming removed 4 bases at V and 3 bases at J, with 7 bases between. This clonotype was seen only a few times. Antigen: not known. The TCR originated in a man aged 50 to 59 with non-small cell lung cancer. Sequencing was done on a sample of lung tumor tissue. The V and J genes are TRBV29-1 and TRBJ2-7, with unresolved D. The DNA for the CDR3 is TGCAGCGTTGCCACTCTCTACGAGCAGTACTTC. It yields the protein CSVATLYEQYF.